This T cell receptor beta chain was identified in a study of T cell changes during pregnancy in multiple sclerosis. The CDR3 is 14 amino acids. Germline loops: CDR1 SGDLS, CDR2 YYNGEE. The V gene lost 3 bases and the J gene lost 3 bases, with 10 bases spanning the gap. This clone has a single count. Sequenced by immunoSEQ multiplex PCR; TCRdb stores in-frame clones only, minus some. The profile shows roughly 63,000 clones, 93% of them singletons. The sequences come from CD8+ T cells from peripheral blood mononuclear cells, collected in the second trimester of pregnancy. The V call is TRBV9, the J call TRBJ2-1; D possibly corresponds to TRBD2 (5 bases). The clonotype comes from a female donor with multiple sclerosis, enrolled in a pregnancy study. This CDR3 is CASSGQTIYNEQFF. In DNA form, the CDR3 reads TGTGCCAGCAGCGGGCAGACTATCTACAATGAGCAGTTCTTC.